This T cell receptor beta chain was found in a study of radiation and T cells in renal cell carcinoma. Study context: Nephrectomy followed 15 Gy stereotactic body radiation by 4 weeks.

Sequencing was performed with immunoSEQ multiplex PCR; in TCRdb, only in-frame clones are kept and a portion is missing. The sample lists more than 95,000 clones; roughly four fifths were seen once. The CDR3 is made up of 17 amino acids. Trimming removed 6 bases at V and 4 bases at J, with 23 bases between. The germline V gene has CDR1 PRHDT and CDR2 FYEKMQ (reference sequence). The sample's time point: blood 2 weeks post-SBRT. Noted treatment: 15 Gy SBRT to primary tumor, nephrectomy 4 weeks later. This material consisted of blood, taken from a patient whose treatment included radiotherapy and nephrectomy. The TCR sequence derives from a man aged 50-59 years with renal cell carcinoma. The V and J genes are TRBV13 and TRBJ2-3; D may be TRBD1 or TRBD2 (6 bases each). The DNA of the CDR3 is TGTGCCAGCAGGACCAATACGGGACTCGAGGGGGCAGATACGCAGTATTTT. It encodes CASRTNTGLEGADTQYF. The variable domain in full, completed from reference TRBV13 and TRBJ2-3, reads AAGVIQSPRHLIKEKRETATLKCYPIPRHDTVYWYQQGPGQDPQFLISFYEKMQSDKGSIPDRFSAQQFSDYHSELNMSSLELGDSALYFCASRTNTGLEGADTQYFGPGTRLTVL.